The 22 T cell receptor beta chains below were found in one sample sequenced in a study of CD8 T cells in ankylosing spondylitis. Findings of the study overall: Seemingly characteristic of ankylosing spondylitis blood was a TCR beta motif consisting of 7 or 8 highly homologous variants.

TCRdb reprocessed the 5' RACE reads with MiXCR, giving one entry per CDR3 protein. The sample consists of 500,000 or so distinct CDR3 sequences, about 5.4% of them appearing once. These receptors' antigens are unknown. The sequenced sample consisted of blood, either unsorted or a sorted T cell fraction (not recorded which). These receptors all come from a male donor with ankylosing spondylitis.

This clonotype was observed many times. The J gene is TRBJ2-7, the V gene TRBV4-2, with a possible D match to TRBD1 (5 bases). Trimming removed 5 bases at V and 3 bases at J, with 17 bases between. This CDR3 has 15 residues. Per germline, CDR1 LGHNA and CDR2 YNFKEQ. CDR3 loop: CASSGAALYVYEQYF. In DNA form, the CDR3 reads TGTGCCAGCAGCGGGGCGGCCTTATATGTCTACGAGCAGTACTTC.

This clonotype has more than one count but fewer than ten. The rearrangement uses TRBV28 and TRBJ2-1, with 7 bases matching TRBD2. With 2 bases clipped from V and 8 bases from J, the junction kept 6 bases outside the gene matches. Germline V gives CDR1 MDHEN, CDR2 SYDVKM. This CDR3 is 14 amino acids long. CDR3 loop: CASSLGRGPYEQFF. In nucleotides, the CDR3 is TGTGCCAGCAGTTTAGGGAGGGGTCCCTATGAGCAGTTCTTC.

This clonotype was seen repeatedly, ten times or more. The genes are TRBV4-2 and TRBJ1-2; the match to TRBD1 covers 8 bases. Losses at the gene ends were 0 bases for V and 7 bases for J; bases not matched to a gene: 7. In germline, CDR1 is LGHNA, CDR2 YNFKEQ. The CDR3 is 15 residues long. Here the CDR3 DNA reads TGTGCCAGCAGCCAAGATCTGGCAGGGGGCCTTGGCTACACCTTC. Translation: CASSQDLAGGLGYTF.

In its sample, this clonotype was seen many times. This chain connects TRBV27 to TRBJ2-7; D is uncertain. V lost 5 bases, J lost 5 bases, and 13 bases lay in between. Germline V gene sequence: CDR1 MNHEY, CDR2 SMNVEV (reference sequence). This CDR3 has 13 amino acids. In DNA, the CDR3 is TGTGCCAGCAGTCCCCTAGAGGCTGACGAGCAGTACTTC. This sequence encodes CASSPLEADEQYF.

There are many counts of this clonotype. V is TRBV4-3 and J is TRBJ2-7; a possible D gene is TRBD1 (6 bases). The CDR3 spans 16 residues. The V gene lost 0 bases and the J gene lost 7 bases, with 19 bases spanning the gap. CDR1 LGHNA and CDR2 YSLEER come from the germline V gene. CDR3 nucleotide sequence: TGCGCCAGCAGCCAAGATGGTCGGCAGGGGCAAAAAGAGCAGTACTTC. Translating gives CASSQDGRQGQKEQYF.

This clonotype showed up many times. J is TRBJ1-2 and V is TRBV6-2 or TRBV6-3; D gene uncertain. The CDR3 is 13 amino acids. V was shortened by 2 bases and J by 6 bases, with 10 bases between the two germline ends. Germline V gene sequence: CDR1 MNHEY, CDR2 SVGEGT. The CDR3 DNA sequence: TGTGCCAGCAGTTACGCGCCCACCAATGGCTACACCTTC. It is translated as CASSYAPTNGYTF.

This clonotype has ten or more counts. V and J are TRBV10-3 and TRBJ2-3; tentatively, D is TRBD1 (6 bases). This CDR3 is 14 amino acids long. Germline V gene data show CDR1 as ENHRY and CDR2 as SYGVKD. Trimming cost V 5 bases and J 5 bases, with 14 bases left between them. As DNA, the CDR3 is TGTGCCATCAGTTCGCAGGGGATTCAAGATACGCAGTATTTT. It yields the protein CAISSQGIQDTQYF.

This clonotype was observed at least ten times. This chain joins TRBV28 and TRBJ1-1; the match to TRBD1 covers 8 bases. In germline, CDR1 is MDHEN, CDR2 SYDVKM. This CDR3 is built from 14 residues. Unmatched junction bases numbered 4, after V lost 6 bases and J lost 1 base. Written as DNA, the CDR3 is TGTGCCAGCAGCGATGACAGGGGGAACACTGAAGCTTTCTTT. This codes for CASSDDRGNTEAFF.

There are a few counts of this clonotype. V gene TRBV4-3 combines with J gene TRBJ2-5, with D tentatively TRBD2 (6 bases). Deletions cut 3 bases from V and 7 bases from J, with 15 bases between. Germline V gene data show CDR1 as LGHNA and CDR2 as YSLEER. The CDR3 loop spans 14 amino acids. The CDR3 loop is CASSQRGGEGTQYF. The CDR3, as DNA: TGCGCCAGCAGCCAGAGGGGAGGCGAAGGGACCCAGTACTTC.

This clonotype was found many times. The chain combines TRBV12-3 or TRBV12-4 with TRBJ1-1, with D unclear. V lost 2 bases and J 3 bases, leaving 7 bases between the germline ends. The CDR3 covers 13 residues. The CDR3 nucleotides are TGTGCCAGCAGTTTATCTATAGACACTGAAGCTTTCTTT. Encoded protein: CASSLSIDTEAFF.

This clonotype was recorded at least ten times. CDR3 protein: CASSGQGFQETQYF. The CDR3 nucleotides read TGCGCCAGCAGCGGACAGGGGTTTCAAGAGACCCAGTACTTC. The chain joins TRBV5-1 to TRBJ2-5, with TRBD1 matching 9 bases. The germline gives CDR1 SGHRS, CDR2 YFSETQ. Unmatched junction bases numbered 3, after V lost 4 bases and J lost 2 bases. The CDR3 contains 14 residues.

The table lists this clonotype with many counts. V gene TRBV28 combines with J gene TRBJ2-7, with 12 positions matching TRBD1. Losses at the gene ends were 5 bases for V and 7 bases for J; bases not matched to a gene: 18. The CDR3 is 18 residues long. The germline V gene has CDR1 MDHEN and CDR2 SYDVKM. This CDR3 reads CASSPGTGGDPNGVEQYF. CDR3 DNA: TGTGCCAGCAGTCCCGGGACAGGGGGCGATCCTAACGGGGTAGAGCAGTACTTC.

The chain recombines TRBV7-2 with TRBJ2-7, with TRBD2 matching 7 bases. From germline, CDR1 is SGHTA and CDR2 FQGNSA. The CDR3 runs to 15 residues. V lost 5 bases, J lost 7 bases, and 14 bases stayed unmatched. CDR3 sequence: CASSPGGSRMGEQYF. The CDR3 nucleotides read TGTGCCAGCAGCCCCGGGGGGTCGAGAATGGGGGAGCAGTACTTC.

This clonotype has ten or more counts. DNA of the CDR3: TGTGCCAGCAGCGCAGCCATCGTCACAGATACGCAGTATTTT. Its translation: CASSAAIVTDTQYF. This chain joins TRBV11-2 and TRBJ2-3; no firm D call. The CDR3 extends over 14 amino acids. Germline CDR1 SGHAT, CDR2 FQNNGV. Trimming shortened V by 5 bases and J by 2 bases, and 11 bases separated the two germline ends.

This clonotype was counted many times. The rearrangement uses TRBV4-1 and TRBJ2-7; 11 bases are a match to TRBD2. The CDR3 is made up of 18 amino acids. The V gene's germline CDR1 is MGHRA and CDR2 YSYEKL. With 0 bases clipped from V and 0 bases from J, the junction kept 7 bases outside the gene matches. The CDR3 DNA is TGCGCCAGCAGCCAAGAGGCTAGCGGGAGGACAAGCTCCTACGAGCAGTACTTC. Translation gives CASSQEASGRTSSYEQYF.

This clonotype has a count of ten or more. The J gene is TRBJ2-1, the V gene TRBV9, with TRBD2 matching 13 bases. Germline values: CDR1 SGDLS, CDR2 YYNGEE. This CDR3 has 15 residues. The junction had 6 bases not matched to a gene; V was cut back by 0 bases and J by 12 bases. The CDR3 here is CASSVVGTSGEAQFF. CDR3 bases: TGTGCCAGCAGCGTAGTTGGGACTAGCGGGGAAGCGCAGTTCTTC.

This clonotype was detected many times. The chain couples TRBV20-1 to TRBJ2-7; D may be TRBD2 (5 bases). The V and J ends lost 5 bases and 0 bases respectively, with 8 bases between them. Germline V CDR1 and CDR2: DFQATT, SNEGSKA (reference sequence). The CDR3 loop spans 12 amino acids. The CDR3 nucleotides are TGCAGTGCTGGGCGGGCCTCCTACGAGCAGTACTTC. This gives the protein CSAGRASYEQYF.

This clonotype was detected a few times. J is TRBJ1-6 and V is TRBV10-3; 9 bases match TRBD1. The CDR3 length is 19 residues. Germline CDR1 is ENHRY and CDR2 is SYGVKD. The V segment lost 0 bases and the J segment 3 bases; nucleotides outside the gene matches: 9. CDR3 region: CAISESPDRGSLYNSPLHF. CDR3 nucleotides: TGTGCCATCAGTGAGTCTCCAGACAGGGGGAGCCTCTATAATTCACCCCTCCACTTT.

This clonotype was picked up many times. This chain joins TRBV20-1 and TRBJ1-4, with D unclear. V was trimmed by 7 bases and J by 0 bases, leaving 9 bases between them. Per the germline V gene, CDR1 is DFQATT and CDR2 is SNEGSKA (reference sequence). The CDR3 is 13 residues long. CDR3 region: CSVRGTTNEKLFF. CDR3 coding DNA: TGCAGTGTGAGAGGGACAACTAATGAAAAACTGTTTTTT.

The table lists this clonotype with many counts. V usage is TRBV20-1 and J usage is TRBJ2-7, with D hard to call. The CDR3 contains 13 residues. The V and J ends lost 5 bases and 3 bases respectively, with 14 bases between them. Germline CDR1 reads DFQATT; CDR2 reads SNEGSKA (reference sequence). In DNA, the CDR3 is TGCAGTGCTCTTCCTCTGTCCAGCTACGAGCAGTACTTC. Its protein is CSALPLSSYEQYF.

This clonotype was seen repeatedly, ten times or more. The rearrangement joins TRBV29-1 to TRBJ1-2; 8 nucleotides agree with TRBD1. J lost 8 bases, V lost 2 bases, and 7 bases had no gene match. Germline V gene sequence: CDR1 SQVTM, CDR2 ANQGSEA. This CDR3 has 13 amino acids. In DNA form, the CDR3 reads TGCAGCGTTGAATGGAAGGACAGGGTCGGCTACACCTTC. It codes for CSVEWKDRVGYTF.

The sample holds many counts of this clonotype. This chain connects TRBV12-3 or TRBV12-4 to TRBJ2-7; D possibly matches TRBD1 or TRBD2 (5 bases each). The CDR3 loop spans 14 amino acids. Between the trimmed V and J ends, which lost 6 bases and 2 bases, there was a span of 14 bases. The CDR3 here is CASRGTGIPYEQYF. Written as DNA, the CDR3 is TGTGCCAGCAGGGGGACGGGGATCCCCTACGAGCAGTACTTC.